This TCR beta chain emerged from a study of T cell responses to AZD1222 COVID-19 vaccine. Findings and caveats of the study: Spike-specific TCR breadth and depth rose after two AZD1222 doses. Baseline testing showed seropositivity in only a handful of AZD1222 recipients. Dominant at 160-218 and 743-854, vaccine-associated CD4 TCRs also spanned spike.

Using immunoSEQ multiplex PCR, the repertoire was profiled, and TCRdb retains in-frame clones only, with some absent. This table has some 170,000 clones, 90% appearing once. Germline V gene data show CDR1 as MDHEN and CDR2 as SYDVKM. The CDR3 is 12 residues long. V lost 4 bases to trimming and J lost 4 bases, with 7 bases between them. A note on this clone: Its antigen is not identified.

This specimen consisted of peripheral blood, obtained 28 days after the second dose of the MenACWY control vaccine. The chain links TRBV28 to TRBJ1-2; no reliable D call. This receptor was obtained from an adult who received the MenACWY meningococcal vaccine as a control. Here the CDR3 DNA reads TGTGCCAGCAGTTCGACAAGCTATGGCTACACCTTC. This translates into CASSSTSYGYTF.